This T cell receptor (beta chain) appears in the sequencing data of a study of graft-versus-host responses after intestinal transplantation. For this clone: Its target is not known.

Data came from immunoSEQ multiplex PCR; TCRdb stores just in-frame clones and leaves some out. This sample yields about 26,000 clones, of which roughly 82% are seen a single time; 0.65% to 0.75% belongs to the top ten. Germline CDR1 is SGDLS and CDR2 is YYNGEE. Trimming at V came to 4 bases and at J to 1 base, leaving 4 bases not matched to a gene. The CDR3 extends over 15 amino acids. Study outcomes and limitations: Recipient-marrow GvH clones were detected, some having first appeared in ileum or blood.

This chain links TRBV9 with TRBJ1-1; TRBD1 agrees at 10 bases. The input for sequencing was unstimulated CD4+ T cells sorted from spleen or lymph node cells, taken before intestinal transplant. The TCR was taken from a human donor who received an intestinal transplant. CDR3 residues: CASSLGQGRNTEAFF. The CDR3 nucleotides are TGTGCCAGCAGCTTGGGACAGGGGAGGAACACTGAAGCTTTCTTT.